This T cell receptor beta chain originates from a study of post-analysis software for immune sequencing data. General study results and limits: Included in a set of roughly five TRBV segments more frequent in patients than controls were TRBV5-6, TRBV5-1 and TRBV20-1.

A remark on this clonotype: Its antigen is unidentified.

Germline V gives CDR1 KGHDR, CDR2 SFDVKD. The CDR3 spans 15 residues. Trimming took off 0 bases at V and 6 bases at J, with 10 bases between the two ends. Tagging with unique molecular identifiers was a feature of the TCR beta cDNA libraries. One entry per CDR3 protein, called by TCRdb with MiXCR from the PCR reads. The sample includes over 250,000 distinct CDR3 sequences, 36% seen only once; the top ten take roughly 4.8%. The sample consisted of blood. V gene TRBV24-1 combines with J gene TRBJ2-2; D is unclear. This TCR was sampled from a girl aged 5 to 17 with multiple sclerosis. The CDR3 region has the DNA TGTGCCACCAGTGATTTGAAGGGTTACGCCGGGGAGCTGTTTTTT. Its translation: CATSDLKGYAGELFF.